Below, 32 T cell receptor beta chains from the same sample are listed, as sequenced in a study of blood T cell repertoires in COVID-19. Using immunoSEQ multiplex PCR, the repertoire was profiled, and TCRdb retains in-frame clones only, with some absent. The table has hundreds of thousands of clones, less than 90% seen once; the top ten hold roughly 8.3%. The sample taken for sequencing was peripheral blood. The receptor source for this set is a woman aged 50 to 60 with COVID-19, enrolled during active disease.

CDR3 region: CALTGNYGYTF. The DNA for the CDR3 is TGTGCCCTAACAGGAAACTATGGCTACACCTTC. This chain links TRBV7-9 with TRBJ1-2, with a possible D match to TRBD1 (5 bases). Germline CDR1 is SEHNR and CDR2 is FQNEAQ (reference sequence). This CDR3 region has 11 residues. V was cut by 11 bases and J by 2 bases, with 9 bases left in between.

DNA for the CDR3: TGTGCCAGCAGCTTAGTCAGGCGCTATGGCTACACCTTC. Residues: CASSLVRRYGYTF. The V call is TRBV7-9, the J call TRBJ1-2; D is uncertain. This CDR3 is built from 13 residues. Trimming cost V 1 base and J 4 bases, with 7 bases left between them. Looked up from germline, CDR1 is SEHNR and CDR2 is FQNEAQ (reference sequence).

V gene TRBV7-2 combines with J gene TRBJ2-2; 8 nucleotides match TRBD2. The CDR3 is 15 residues long. The germline CDR1 and CDR2 sequences are SGHTA and FQGNSA. Trimming at V came to 6 bases and at J to 4 bases, leaving 7 bases not matched to a gene. Here the CDR3 DNA reads TGTGCCAGCAGACGCGGGGGGAGTAGCACCGGGGAGCTGTTTTTT. Encoded protein: CASRRGGSSTGELFF.

The rearrangement uses TRBV12-3 or TRBV12-4 and TRBJ2-1; 7 bases agree with TRBD1. V gave up 5 bases and J gave up 8 bases; unmatched junction bases: 6. CDR3 size: 13 residues. CDR3 residues: CASSRRDRDEQFF. DNA of the CDR3: TGTGCCAGCAGTCGCCGGGACAGAGATGAGCAGTTCTTC.

The CDR3 sequence: CASSQAPGVSEQYF. CDR3 nucleotides: TGTGCCAGCAGCCAAGCCCCGGGGGTTTCCGAGCAGTACTTC. The chain carries TRBV3-1 (or the pseudogene TRBV3-2) and TRBJ2-7; possible D gene TRBD2, 6 bases. Germline V CDR1 and CDR2: LGHDT, YNNKEL (reference sequence). Trimming cost V 1 base and J 6 bases, with 13 bases left between them. CDR3 length equals 14 residues.

V usage is TRBV30 and J usage is TRBJ2-7; perhaps TRBD2 as D (7 bases). V was clipped by 3 bases and J by 2 bases, with 17 bases between them. Germline V lookup: CDR1 GTSNPN, CDR2 SVGIG (reference sequence). This CDR3 is 15 amino acids long. CDR3 coding DNA: TGTGCCTGGAGCGGACGGGCGGGGGCCGCCTACGAGCAGTACTTC. Its protein is CAWSGRAGAAYEQYF.

This sequence joins TRBV9 and TRBJ2-7, with D tentatively TRBD1 (6 bases). The length of the CDR3 is 14 residues. V was pared by 0 bases and J by 3 bases, with 10 bases between. Germline V gene sequence: CDR1 SGDLS, CDR2 YYNGEE. This CDR3 is CASSVEQGNYEQYF. The CDR3 coding sequence is TGTGCCAGCAGCGTAGAACAGGGAAACTACGAGCAGTACTTC. The whole variable domain, remainder taken from reference TRBV9 and TRBJ2-7, is DSGVTQTPKHLITATGQRVTLRCSPRSGDLSVYWYQQSLDQGLQFLIQYYNGEERAKGNILERFSAQQFPDLHSELNLSSLELGDSALYFCASSVEQGNYEQYFGPGTRLTVT.

This chain joins TRBV9 and TRBJ2-1; 11 positions match TRBD1. CDR1 and CDR2 from the germline V gene are SGDLS and YYNGEE. J gave up 6 bases and V 5 bases, and 10 bases lay outside the gene matches. This CDR3 comprises 16 residues. In DNA, the CDR3 is TGTGCCAGCAGTTCCTCCGGGACAGGGGGTGCCAATGAGCAGTTCTTC. Translated: CASSSSGTGGANEQFF.

The chain employs TRBV25-1 and TRBJ1-2; 7 positions agree with TRBD1. Germline V gene data show CDR1 as MGHDK and CDR2 as SYGVNS. V dropped 1 base and J dropped 4; count of bases not matched to a gene: 9. The CDR3 contains 16 residues. The CDR3 spells CASSELVQGDVYGYTF. CDR3 in DNA: TGTGCCAGCAGTGAATTAGTCCAGGGGGACGTCTATGGCTACACCTTC.

The J gene is TRBJ1-6, the V gene TRBV6-5; 7 bases fit TRBD1. CDR1 MNHEY and CDR2 SVGAGI come from the germline V gene. This CDR3 has 15 amino acids. The J segment lost 7 bases and the V segment lost 7 bases, leaving 10 bases of the junction unmatched. CDR3 in DNA: TGTGCCAGCATCACAACGACAGGGTTCAATTCACCCCTCCACTTT. As protein: CASITTTGFNSPLHF.

The chain combines TRBV27 with TRBJ1-2, with 7 bases lining up with TRBD1. The germline V gene has CDR1 MNHEY and CDR2 SMNVEV (reference sequence). The CDR3 covers 17 residues. V lost 5 bases and J lost 0; bases outside the gene matches: 12. The CDR3 reads CASSVFAKTGPNYGYTF. CDR3 bases: TGTGCCAGCAGTGTTTTCGCCAAGACAGGGCCTAACTATGGCTACACCTTC.

The chain recombines TRBV2 with TRBJ1-3, with unresolved D. V shed 8 bases and J shed 1 base, with 9 bases lying between them. This CDR3 is 13 amino acids long. Looked up from germline, CDR1 is SNHLY and CDR2 is FYNNEI. CDR3 residues: CASELSSGNTIYF. The CDR3 nucleotides are TGTGCCAGCGAGCTATCTTCTGGAAACACCATATATTTT. The full variable domain, in which reference TRBV2 and TRBJ1-3 provide the parts outside the CDR3, is EPEVTQTPSHQVTQMGQEVILRCVPISNHLYFYWYRQILGQKVEFLVSFYNNEISEKSEIFDDQFSVERPDGSNFTLKIRSTKLEDSAMYFCASELSSGNTIYFGEGSWLTVV.

This chain connects TRBV6-4 to TRBJ2-3; 10 bases map to TRBD1. This CDR3 has 15 amino acids. The ends lost 4 bases at V and 2 bases at J; junction bases unmatched: 3. CDR1 MRHNA and CDR2 SNTAGT come from the germline V gene. The CDR3 nucleotides read TGTGCCAGCAGTGGGACAGGGGGTTTCACAGATACGCAGTATTTT. This translates into CASSGTGGFTDTQYF.

This chain uses TRBV23-1 with TRBJ2-3; TRBD1 might be the D (6 bases). TRBV23-1 is designated an ORF whose function remains uncertain. The V and J ends lost 10 bases and 0 bases respectively, with 17 bases between them. The CDR3 totals 15 residues. CDR3 amino acids: CAIIPGHLSTDTQYF. DNA of the CDR3: TGCGCCATAATCCCGGGACACCTCAGCACAGATACGCAGTATTTT.

The CDR3 DNA sequence: TGCGCCAGCAGAAGTGGAGGCATGGAGACCCAGTACTTC. Residues: CASRSGGMETQYF. The rearrangement uses TRBV5-1 and TRBJ2-5; TRBD2 might be the D (5 bases). V lost 5 bases and J lost 5, with 13 bases in between. Per germline, CDR1 SGHRS and CDR2 YFSETQ. This CDR3 has 13 residues. The whole variable domain, remainder taken from reference TRBV5-1 and TRBJ2-5, is KAGVTQTPRYLIKTRGQQVTLSCSPISGHRSVSWYQQTPGQGLQFLFEYFSETQRNKGNFPGRFSGRQFSNSRSEMNVSTLELGDSALYLCASRSGGMETQYFGPGTRLLVL.

The J gene is TRBJ1-2, the V gene TRBV30; maybe TRBD1 (6 bases). Germline assignment: CDR1 GTSNPN and CDR2 SVGIG (reference sequence). The germline V and J ends were trimmed by 8 bases and 8 bases, with 18 bases remaining between them. The CDR3 runs 12 residues. CDR3 DNA sequence: TGTGCCGGAACAACACAGGGTTCCGGCTACACCTTC. Amino acid sequence: CAGTTQGSGYTF.

J is TRBJ1-3 and V is TRBV5-1; TRBD1 agrees at 8 bases. V lost 4 bases to trimming and J lost 8 bases; unmatched junction nucleotides: 11. Germline V gives CDR1 SGHRS, CDR2 YFSETQ. This CDR3 is built from 15 residues. Written as DNA, the CDR3 is TGCGCCAGCAGCACAGGACAGGGACCAGGAGACACCATATATTTT. As protein: CASSTGQGPGDTIYF.

V gene TRBV5-4 combines with J gene TRBJ2-7; a weak D match, TRBD1 (5 bases). The CDR3 covers 13 residues. The V gene lost 3 bases and the J gene lost 2 bases, with 9 bases spanning the gap. The germline gives CDR1 SGHNT, CDR2 YYREEE (reference sequence). The CDR3: CASSSDTTYEQYF. DNA for the CDR3: TGTGCCAGCAGCTCGGACACTACCTACGAGCAGTACTTC.

J is TRBJ2-2 and V is TRBV9; the match to TRBD2 covers 9 bases. Looked up from germline, CDR1 is SGDLS and CDR2 is YYNGEE. CDR3 length: 17 amino acids. J gave up 2 bases and V 3 bases, and 8 bases lay outside the gene matches. The CDR3, as DNA: TGTGCCAGCAGCGCCGGAGGACTAGCGAGAAACACCGGGGAGCTGTTTTTT. Translating gives CASSAGGLARNTGELFF.

This chain joins TRBV11-2 and TRBJ1-2, with 7 bases lining up with TRBD1. This CDR3 comprises 16 residues. V dropped 5 bases and J dropped 0; count of bases not matched to a gene: 9. The germline CDR1 and CDR2 sequences are SGHAT and FQNNGV. CDR3 coding DNA: TGTGCCAGCAGCGTCCGACAGGGCGGGGCTAACTATGGCTACACCTTC. Translating gives CASSVRQGGANYGYTF.

For the CDR3, the DNA is TGTGCCTGGAGTTATTCACTCGGAAACACCATATATTTT. Residues: CAWSYSLGNTIYF. The chain is built from TRBV30 and TRBJ1-3; no clear D gene. The CDR3 sequence is 13 residues long. Trimming cost V 2 bases and J 4 bases, with 9 bases left between them. From germline, CDR1 is GTSNPN and CDR2 SVGIG (reference sequence). The whole variable domain, remainder taken from reference TRBV30 and TRBJ1-3, is SQTIHQWPATLVQPVGSPLSLECTVEGTSNPNLYWYRQAAGRGLQLLFYSVGIGQISSEVPQNLSASRPQDRQFILSSKKLLLSDSGFYLCAWSYSLGNTIYFGEGSWLTVV.

The chain employs TRBV4-1 and TRBJ1-3, with a tentative D call TRBD1 (5 bases). Germline V gives CDR1 MGHRA, CDR2 YSYEKL. Between the trimmed V and J ends, which lost 4 bases and 2 bases, there was a span of 12 bases. This CDR3 has 15 amino acids. CDR3 DNA sequence: TGCGCCAGCAGCCGGAGCAGGGAGGCTGGAAACACCATATATTTT. This translates into CASSRSREAGNTIYF.

The rearrangement uses TRBV6-1 and TRBJ2-1; tentatively, D is TRBD1 (6 bases). The CDR3 is 13 residues long. Germline V gene data show CDR1 as MNHNS and CDR2 as SASEGT. V was pared by 3 bases and J by 6 bases, with 9 bases between. CDR3 coding DNA: TGTGCCAGCAGTGACCAGGGGTTCAATGAGCAGTTCTTC. Protein product: CASSDQGFNEQFF.

This clone was picked up one time. The rearrangement joins TRBV7-2 to TRBJ1-5; the D is unclear. Germline lookup yields CDR1 SGHTA and CDR2 FQGNSA. Trimming removed 1 base at V and 6 bases at J, with 7 bases between. The CDR3 is 13 residues long. This CDR3 is CASSLGGSQPQHF. In DNA, the CDR3 is TGTGCCAGCAGCTTAGGAGGGTCTCAGCCCCAGCATTTT.

The chain employs TRBV5-4 and TRBJ1-1; perhaps TRBD1 as D (5 bases). Germline V lookup: CDR1 SGHNT, CDR2 YYREEE (reference sequence). CDR3 size: 15 residues. V gave up 9 bases and J gave up 1 base, with 19 bases separating them. The CDR3 DNA reads TGTGCCACAACTCCGGGGGAGCGCTCGAACACTGAAGCTTTCTTT. This translates into CATTPGERSNTEAFF.

The gene calls are TRBV30 and TRBJ2-5, with D tentatively TRBD2 (7 bases). The germline V gene encodes CDR1 GTSNPN and CDR2 SVGIG (reference sequence). Trimming pared 2 bases from V and 4 bases from J, leaving 14 bases between. The CDR3 has 14 amino acids. The CDR3, as DNA: TGTGCCTGGAGTAGGGGGGGACCTACAGAGACCCAGTACTTC. It specifies CAWSRGGPTETQYF.

The chain recombines TRBV30 with TRBJ2-2; TRBD2 agrees at 7 bases. The V gene end was trimmed by 0 bases and the J gene end by 5 bases; junction bases not matched to a gene: 6. CDR1 GTSNPN and CDR2 SVGIG come from the germline V gene (reference sequence). The CDR3 runs 15 residues. CDR3 DNA sequence: TGTGCCTGGAGTGTTCTTTCGGGGGGAACCGGGGAGCTGTTTTTT. This codes for CAWSVLSGGTGELFF.

The V gene is TRBV6-5, the J gene TRBJ1-1; D not certain. CDR1 and CDR2 (germline): MNHEY, SVGAGI. This CDR3 is built from 12 residues. Trimming left V 8 bases short and J 5 bases short, with 12 bases between. The CDR3 DNA is TGTGCCAGCTCACAAGAGGGAACTGAAGCTTTCTTT. It codes for CASSQEGTEAFF.

The chain recombines TRBV9 with TRBJ2-1; D gene unclear. The CDR3 contains 13 residues. Trimming pared 3 bases from V and 9 bases from J, leaving 13 bases between. Germline-derived CDR1 and CDR2 are SGDLS and YYNGEE. The CDR3 DNA reads TGTGCCAGCAGCGCTACTAACGTCGCTGAGCAGTTCTTC. The encoded protein is CASSATNVAEQFF.

This clone turned up a few times. This chain joins TRBV6-6 and TRBJ1-5, with D maybe TRBD1 (5 bases). Germline assignment: CDR1 MNHNY and CDR2 SVGAGI (reference sequence). With 1 base removed from V and 6 bases from J, the gap between germline ends came to 10 bases. The CDR3 totals 14 residues. DNA for the CDR3: TGTGCCAGCAGTTACTTCAGGGTTTCTCAGCCCCAGCATTTT. Translating gives CASSYFRVSQPQHF.

This chain joins TRBV29-1 and TRBJ1-4, with D possibly matching TRBD1 (5 bases). CDR1 and CDR2 (germline): SQVTM, ANQGSEA. There are 14 residues in the CDR3. The V end was cut by 3 bases, the J end by 7 bases, with 15 bases between. Written as DNA, the CDR3 is TGCAGCGTTGAGTTACTGTTGGGGGGTGAAAAACTGTTTTTT. Translated: CSVELLLGGEKLFF.

The chain carries TRBV7-8 and TRBJ2-3, with 12 bases aligning to TRBD2. Per germline, CDR1 SGHVS and CDR2 FQNEAQ. The CDR3 runs 16 residues. V shed 2 bases and J 5 bases; nucleotides not matched to a gene: 5. The CDR3 protein is CASSLRELAGGDTQYF. The CDR3 DNA follows: TGTGCCAGCAGCTTAAGGGAACTAGCGGGGGGAGATACGCAGTATTTT. Complete variable domain (other parts from reference TRBV7-8 and TRBJ2-3): GAGVSQSPRYKVAKRGQDVALRCDPISGHVSLFWYQQALGQGPEFLTYFQNEAQLDKSGLPSDRFFAERPEGSVSTLKIQRTQQEDSAVYLCASSLRELAGGDTQYFGPGTRLTVL.